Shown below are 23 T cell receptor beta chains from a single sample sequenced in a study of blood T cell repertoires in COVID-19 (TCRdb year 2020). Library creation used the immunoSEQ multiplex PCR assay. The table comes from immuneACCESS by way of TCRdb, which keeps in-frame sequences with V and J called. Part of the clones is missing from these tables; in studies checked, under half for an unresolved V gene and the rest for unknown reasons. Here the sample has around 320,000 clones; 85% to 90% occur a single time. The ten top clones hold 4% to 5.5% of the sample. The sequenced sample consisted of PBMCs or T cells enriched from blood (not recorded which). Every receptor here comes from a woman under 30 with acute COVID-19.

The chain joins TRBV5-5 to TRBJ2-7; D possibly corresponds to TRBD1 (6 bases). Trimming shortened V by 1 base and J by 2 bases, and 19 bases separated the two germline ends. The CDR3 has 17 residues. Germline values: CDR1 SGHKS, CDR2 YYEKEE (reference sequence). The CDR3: CASSLTPRGRLTYEQYF. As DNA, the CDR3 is TGTGCCAGCAGCTTGACCCCAAGGGGGAGACTTACCTACGAGCAGTACTTC.

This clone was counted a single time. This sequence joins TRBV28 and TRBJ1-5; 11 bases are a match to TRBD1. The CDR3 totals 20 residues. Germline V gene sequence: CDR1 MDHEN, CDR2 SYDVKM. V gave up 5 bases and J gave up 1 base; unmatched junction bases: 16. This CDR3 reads CASSPPDRGRGYGSNQPQHF. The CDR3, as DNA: TGTGCCAGCAGTCCACCGGACAGGGGGCGAGGGTATGGGAGCAATCAGCCCCAGCATTTT.

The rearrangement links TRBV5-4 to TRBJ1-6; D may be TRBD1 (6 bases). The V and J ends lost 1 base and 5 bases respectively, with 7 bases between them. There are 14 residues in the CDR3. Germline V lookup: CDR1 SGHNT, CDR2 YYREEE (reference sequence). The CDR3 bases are TGTGCCAGCAGCTTGACAGGGAATAATTCACCCCTCCACTTT. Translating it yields CASSLTGNNSPLHF.

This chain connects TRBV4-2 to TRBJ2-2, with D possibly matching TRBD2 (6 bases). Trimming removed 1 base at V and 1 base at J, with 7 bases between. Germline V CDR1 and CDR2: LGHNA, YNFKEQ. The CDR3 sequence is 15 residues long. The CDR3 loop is CASSQGLGNTGELFF. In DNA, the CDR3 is TGTGCCAGCAGCCAAGGACTAGGGAACACCGGGGAGCTGTTTTTT.

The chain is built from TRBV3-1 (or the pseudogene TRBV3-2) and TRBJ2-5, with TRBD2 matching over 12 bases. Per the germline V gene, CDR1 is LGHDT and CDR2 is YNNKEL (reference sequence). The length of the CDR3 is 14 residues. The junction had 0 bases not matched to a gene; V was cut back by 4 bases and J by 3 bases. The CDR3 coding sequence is TGTGCCAGCAGCCGGACTAGCGGGGAAGAGACCCAGTACTTC. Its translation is CASSRTSGEETQYF.

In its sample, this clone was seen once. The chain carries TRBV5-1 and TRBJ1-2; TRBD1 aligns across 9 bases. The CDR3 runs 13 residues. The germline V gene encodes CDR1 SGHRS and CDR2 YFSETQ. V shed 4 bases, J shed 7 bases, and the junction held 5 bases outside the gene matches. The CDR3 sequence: CASSPTGGGGYTF. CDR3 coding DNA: TGCGCCAGCAGCCCTACAGGGGGCGGTGGCTACACCTTC.

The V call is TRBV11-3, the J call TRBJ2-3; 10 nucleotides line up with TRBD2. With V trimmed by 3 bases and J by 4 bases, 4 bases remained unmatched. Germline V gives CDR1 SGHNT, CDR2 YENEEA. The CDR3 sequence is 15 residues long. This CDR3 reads CASSFGAGGPDTQYF. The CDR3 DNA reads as TGTGCCAGCAGCTTTGGAGCGGGAGGGCCAGATACGCAGTATTTT.

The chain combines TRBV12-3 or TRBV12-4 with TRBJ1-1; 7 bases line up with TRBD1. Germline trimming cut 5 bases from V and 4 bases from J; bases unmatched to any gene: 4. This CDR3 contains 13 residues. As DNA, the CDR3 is TGTGCCAGCAGTGCGACAGGGTCCACTGAAGCTTTCTTT. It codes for CASSATGSTEAFF.

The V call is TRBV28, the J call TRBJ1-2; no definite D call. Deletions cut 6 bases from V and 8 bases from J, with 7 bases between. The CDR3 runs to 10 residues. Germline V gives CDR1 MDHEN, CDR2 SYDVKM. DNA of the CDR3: TGTGCCAGCAGAATGGGCGGCTACACCTTC. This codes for CASRMGGYTF.

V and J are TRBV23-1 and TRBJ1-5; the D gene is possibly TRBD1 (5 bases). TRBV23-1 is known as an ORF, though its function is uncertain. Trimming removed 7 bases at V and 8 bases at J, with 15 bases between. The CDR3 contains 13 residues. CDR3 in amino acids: CASTKGRGKPQHF. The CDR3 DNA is TGCGCCAGCACGAAGGGGCGAGGAAAGCCCCAGCATTTT.

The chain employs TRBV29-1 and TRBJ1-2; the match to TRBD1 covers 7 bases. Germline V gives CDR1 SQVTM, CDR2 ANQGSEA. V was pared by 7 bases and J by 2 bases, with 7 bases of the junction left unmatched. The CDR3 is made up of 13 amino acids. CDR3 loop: CSATLTGNYGYTF. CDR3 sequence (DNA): TGCAGCGCCACCCTGACAGGGAACTATGGCTACACCTTC.

CDR3 nucleotide sequence: TGTGCCAGCAGCCCCGACAGGGTCGCTGGCTACACCTTC. This codes for CASSPDRVAGYTF. The chain is built from TRBV11-3 and TRBJ1-2; 7 bases agree with TRBD1. The CDR3 is made up of 13 amino acids. The V and J ends lost 5 bases and 7 bases, in that order; junction bases with no gene match: 7. Germline loops: CDR1 SGHNT, CDR2 YENEEA.

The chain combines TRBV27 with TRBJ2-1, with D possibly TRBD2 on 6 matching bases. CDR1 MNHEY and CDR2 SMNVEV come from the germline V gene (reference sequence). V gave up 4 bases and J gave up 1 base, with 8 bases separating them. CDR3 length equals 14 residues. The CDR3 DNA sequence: TGTGCCAGCAGTTCGGGACTTTCCTACAATGAGCAGTTCTTC. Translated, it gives CASSSGLSYNEQFF.

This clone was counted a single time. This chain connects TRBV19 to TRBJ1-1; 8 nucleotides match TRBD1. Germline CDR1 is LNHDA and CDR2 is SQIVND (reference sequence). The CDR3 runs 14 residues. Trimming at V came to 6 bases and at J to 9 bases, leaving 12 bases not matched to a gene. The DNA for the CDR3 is TGTGCCAGTAGCTTCGACAGGGGATCACTGAAAGCTTTCTTT. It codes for CASSFDRGSLKAFF.

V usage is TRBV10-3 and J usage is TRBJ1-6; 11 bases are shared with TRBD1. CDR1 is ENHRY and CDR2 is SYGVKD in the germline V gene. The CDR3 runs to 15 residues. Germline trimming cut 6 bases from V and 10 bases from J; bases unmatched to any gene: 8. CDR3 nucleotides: TGTGCCATCAGCCCTGGGACAGGGGGGGACTCACCCCTCCACTTT. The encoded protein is CAISPGTGGDSPLHF.

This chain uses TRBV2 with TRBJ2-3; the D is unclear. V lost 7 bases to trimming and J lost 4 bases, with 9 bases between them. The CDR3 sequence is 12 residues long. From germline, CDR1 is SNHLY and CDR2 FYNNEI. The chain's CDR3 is CASTIVSDTQYF. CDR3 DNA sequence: TGTGCCAGCACGATAGTTTCAGATACGCAGTATTTT. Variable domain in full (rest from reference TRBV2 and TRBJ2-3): EPEVTQTPSHQVTQMGQEVILRCVPISNHLYFYWYRQILGQKVEFLVSFYNNEISEKSEIFDDQFSVERPDGSNFTLKIRSTKLEDSAMYFCASTIVSDTQYFGPGTRLTVL.

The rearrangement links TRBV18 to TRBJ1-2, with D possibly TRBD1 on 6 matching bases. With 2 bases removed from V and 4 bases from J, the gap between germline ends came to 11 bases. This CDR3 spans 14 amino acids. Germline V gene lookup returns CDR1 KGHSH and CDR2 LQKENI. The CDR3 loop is CASSPGQLLYGYTF. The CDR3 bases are TGTGCCAGCTCACCAGGACAGCTCCTCTATGGCTACACCTTC.

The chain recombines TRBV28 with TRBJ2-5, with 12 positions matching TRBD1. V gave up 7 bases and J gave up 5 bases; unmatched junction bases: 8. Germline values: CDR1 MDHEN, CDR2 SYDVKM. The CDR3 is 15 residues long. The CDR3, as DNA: TGTGCCAGCACCCCCGGGACAGGGGGCTGGGAGACCCAGTACTTC. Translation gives CASTPGTGGWETQYF.

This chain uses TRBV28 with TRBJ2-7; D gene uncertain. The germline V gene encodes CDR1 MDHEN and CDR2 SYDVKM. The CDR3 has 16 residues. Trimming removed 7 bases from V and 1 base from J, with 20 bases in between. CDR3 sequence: CASNPWVESGSYEQYF. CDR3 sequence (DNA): TGTGCCAGCAACCCCTGGGTGGAGTCCGGTTCCTACGAGCAGTACTTC.

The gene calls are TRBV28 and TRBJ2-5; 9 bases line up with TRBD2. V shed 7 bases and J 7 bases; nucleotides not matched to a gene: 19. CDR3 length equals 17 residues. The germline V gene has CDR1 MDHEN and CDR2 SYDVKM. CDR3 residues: CASNPASGINVVRTQYF. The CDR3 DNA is TGTGCCAGCAATCCCGCTAGCGGGATCAACGTGGTACGGACCCAGTACTTC.

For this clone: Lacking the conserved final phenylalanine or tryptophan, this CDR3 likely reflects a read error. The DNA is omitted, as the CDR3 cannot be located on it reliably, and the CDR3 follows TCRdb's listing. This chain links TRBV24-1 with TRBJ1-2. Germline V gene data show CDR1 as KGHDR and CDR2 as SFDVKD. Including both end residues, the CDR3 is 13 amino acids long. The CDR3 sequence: CATSKTGDGPPVY.

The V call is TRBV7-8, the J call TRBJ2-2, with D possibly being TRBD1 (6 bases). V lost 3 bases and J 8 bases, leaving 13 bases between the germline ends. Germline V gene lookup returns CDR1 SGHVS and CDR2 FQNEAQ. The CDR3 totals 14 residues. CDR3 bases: TGTGCCAGCAGCTTGGGGCAGGGGCTGGGGGAGCTGTTTTTT. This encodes CASSLGQGLGELFF.

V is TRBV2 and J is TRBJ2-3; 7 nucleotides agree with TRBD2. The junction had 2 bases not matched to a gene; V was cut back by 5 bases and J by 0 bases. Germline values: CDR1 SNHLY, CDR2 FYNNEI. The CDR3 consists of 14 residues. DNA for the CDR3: TGTGCCAGCAGTCCGGGACTAAGCACAGATACGCAGTATTTT. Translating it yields CASSPGLSTDTQYF. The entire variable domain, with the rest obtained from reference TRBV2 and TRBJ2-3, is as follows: EPEVTQTPSHQVTQMGQEVILRCVPISNHLYFYWYRQILGQKVEFLVSFYNNEISEKSEIFDDQFSVERPDGSNFTLKIRSTKLEDSAMYFCASSPGLSTDTQYFGPGTRLTVL.